These T cell receptor beta chains were read from a single sample in a study of PD-1 blockade in mismatch repair-deficient tumors. Profiling relied on immunoSEQ multiplex PCR, and the TCRdb table lists in-frame clones only, not all of them. The sample lists about 110,000 clones, 70% to 80% occurring once. The material was peripheral blood, obtained 60 weeks after starting pembrolizumab. The receptors come from an adult with mismatch repair-deficient cancer. Each CDR3 is given with its conserved first and last residue. Each record gives: CDR3 DNA, CDR3 protein, clone size, D gene, J gene, V gene. A D gene is named only where the DNA matches it firmly. A clone size is listed for some rows: how often the clone was seen (once, few, many), or a class if it is expanded.

CDR3 DNA: TGTGCCAGCAGCTTGGATGGGGGGAGCTCCTACAATGAGCAGTTCTTC
CDR3 protein: CASSLDGGSSYNEQFF
clone size: .
D gene: .
J gene: TRBJ2-1
V gene: TRBV5-5

CDR3 DNA: TGTGCCAGCCTTGGGACTAGCGGTGCCACCGGGGAGCTGTTTTTT
CDR3 protein: CASLGTSGATGELFF
clone size: .
D gene: TRBD2
J gene: TRBJ2-2
V gene: TRBV6-1

CDR3 DNA: TGCGCCAGCAGCTTGGTAGGGGGCGCTTACAATGAGCAGTTCTTC
CDR3 protein: CASSLVGGAYNEQFF
clone size: .
D gene: TRBD1
J gene: TRBJ2-1
V gene: TRBV5-1

CDR3 DNA: TGTGCCGGAGGGAACATGAACACTGAAGCTTTCTTT
CDR3 protein: CAGGNMNTEAFF
clone size: .
D gene: .
J gene: TRBJ1-1
V gene: TRBV13

CDR3 DNA: TGTGCCAGCAGCTTGGGCCTTGGGCCCCAGCATTTT
CDR3 protein: CASSLGLGPQHF
clone size: .
D gene: .
J gene: TRBJ1-5
V gene: TRBV7-2

CDR3 DNA: TGTGCCAGCAGCTTACCCGGGGCCCGACCGTCTTTGGAGCAGTTCTTC
CDR3 protein: CASSLPGARPSLEQFF
clone size: .
D gene: .
J gene: TRBJ2-1
V gene: TRBV7-9

CDR3 DNA: TGTGCCAGCAGCTTGGGGCGGACCTACGAGCAGTACTTC
CDR3 protein: CASSLGRTYEQYF
clone size: .
D gene: .
J gene: TRBJ2-7
V gene: TRBV7-2

CDR3 DNA: TGTGCCAGCAGCCCTCCCTCGGACAGAGTCAGTGAAAAACTGTTTTTT
CDR3 protein: CASSPPSDRVSEKLFF
clone size: .
D gene: .
J gene: TRBJ1-4
V gene: TRBV7-9

CDR3 DNA: TGTGCCAGCAGTTACTCCCTACGGGAAAGGGAGCAGTACTTC
CDR3 protein: CASSYSLREREQYF
clone size: .
D gene: .
J gene: TRBJ2-7
V gene: TRBV6-5

CDR3 DNA: TGTGCCAGCAGCTTTCTTGGGATAACCGGGACAGCGGGTGCCGTCTCGCAGTACTTC
CDR3 protein: CASSFLGITGTAGAVSQYF
clone size: .
D gene: .
J gene: TRBJ2-7
V gene: TRBV7-8

CDR3 DNA: TGTGCCAGTACCACTGGCGGGCCTGGAGATACGCAGTATTTT
CDR3 protein: CASTTGGPGDTQYF
clone size: .
D gene: .
J gene: TRBJ2-3
V gene: TRBV19

CDR3 DNA: TGTGCCAGCAGTTTACAGGCGTATGAAGCTTTCTTT
CDR3 protein: CASSLQAYEAFF
clone size: .
D gene: .
J gene: TRBJ1-1
V gene: TRBV6-6

CDR3 DNA: TGTGCCAGCAGTGAATGGCAGACGAAGCCGTCGATCCACGAGCAGTACTTC
CDR3 protein: CASSEWQTKPSIHEQYF
clone size: .
D gene: .
J gene: TRBJ2-7
V gene: TRBV25-1

CDR3 DNA: TGTGCCAGTAGTATAGTTGCGGGAGTAGGGTACGAGCAGTACTTC
CDR3 protein: CASSIVAGVGYEQYF
clone size: .
D gene: TRBD2
J gene: TRBJ2-7
V gene: TRBV19

CDR3 DNA: TGTGCCAGCAGCTTGGGTAACACCGGGGAGCTGTTTTTT
CDR3 protein: CASSLGNTGELFF
clone size: .
D gene: .
J gene: TRBJ2-2
V gene: TRBV7-9

CDR3 DNA: TGTGCCAGCAGTGACTCGGACAAACACACTGAAGCTTTCTTT
CDR3 protein: CASSDSDKHTEAFF
clone size: once
D gene: .
J gene: TRBJ1-1
V gene: TRBV6-7

CDR3 DNA: TGTGCCAGCAGCGTAGGAGACGGCTACAATGAGCAGTTCTTC
CDR3 protein: CASSVGDGYNEQFF
clone size: .
D gene: .
J gene: TRBJ2-1
V gene: TRBV9

CDR3 DNA: TGTGCCAGCAGCGACGGACAGGCTCCTAATGAAAAACTGTTTTTT
CDR3 protein: CASSDGQAPNEKLFF
clone size: .
D gene: TRBD1
J gene: TRBJ1-4
V gene: TRBV7-9

CDR3 DNA: TGTGCCAGCAGCTTAGAATCAAGTGCCTCCTACGAGCAGTACTTC
CDR3 protein: CASSLESSASYEQYF
clone size: .
D gene: .
J gene: TRBJ2-7
V gene: TRBV11-2

CDR3 DNA: TGTGCCAGCAGGGATACGGCGGGTCCCTCCTACGAGCAGTACTTC
CDR3 protein: CASRDTAGPSYEQYF
clone size: .
D gene: .
J gene: TRBJ2-7
V gene: TRBV6-6

CDR3 DNA: TGTGCCATCAGTGAGTCTGGGGCGGGAGGCTACGAGCAGTACTTC
CDR3 protein: CAISESGAGGYEQYF
clone size: .
D gene: TRBD2
J gene: TRBJ2-7
V gene: TRBV10-3

CDR3 DNA: TGTGCCAGCAGCTCTTGGGGGATCACTGAAGCTTTCTTT
CDR3 protein: CASSSWGITEAFF
clone size: .
D gene: .
J gene: TRBJ1-1
V gene: TRBV13

CDR3 DNA: TGTGCCAGTAGTATTCCCCGGGGAGGAGGATACGAGCAGTACTTC
CDR3 protein: CASSIPRGGGYEQYF
clone size: .
D gene: .
J gene: TRBJ2-7
V gene: TRBV19

CDR3 DNA: TGTGCCATCACAGACACCGGGTATCAGCCCCAGCATTTT
CDR3 protein: CAITDTGYQPQHF
clone size: .
D gene: .
J gene: TRBJ1-5
V gene: TRBV28

CDR3 DNA: TGTGCCAGCAGTCCGCCCGTCGGGGGCAGGGGTATCTACGAGCAGTACTTC
CDR3 protein: CASSPPVGGRGIYEQYF
clone size: .
D gene: .
J gene: TRBJ2-7
V gene: TRBV28

CDR3 DNA: TGTGCCAGCAGCCAACAATACAGGGGTAGCGATGAGACCCAGTACTTC
CDR3 protein: CASSQQYRGSDETQYF
clone size: .
D gene: TRBD1
J gene: TRBJ2-5
V gene: TRBV4-2

CDR3 DNA: TGTGCCAGCAGTTCTCAGGGGGGGACTGAAGCTTTCTTT
CDR3 protein: CASSSQGGTEAFF
clone size: .
D gene: TRBD1
J gene: TRBJ1-1
V gene: TRBV7-8